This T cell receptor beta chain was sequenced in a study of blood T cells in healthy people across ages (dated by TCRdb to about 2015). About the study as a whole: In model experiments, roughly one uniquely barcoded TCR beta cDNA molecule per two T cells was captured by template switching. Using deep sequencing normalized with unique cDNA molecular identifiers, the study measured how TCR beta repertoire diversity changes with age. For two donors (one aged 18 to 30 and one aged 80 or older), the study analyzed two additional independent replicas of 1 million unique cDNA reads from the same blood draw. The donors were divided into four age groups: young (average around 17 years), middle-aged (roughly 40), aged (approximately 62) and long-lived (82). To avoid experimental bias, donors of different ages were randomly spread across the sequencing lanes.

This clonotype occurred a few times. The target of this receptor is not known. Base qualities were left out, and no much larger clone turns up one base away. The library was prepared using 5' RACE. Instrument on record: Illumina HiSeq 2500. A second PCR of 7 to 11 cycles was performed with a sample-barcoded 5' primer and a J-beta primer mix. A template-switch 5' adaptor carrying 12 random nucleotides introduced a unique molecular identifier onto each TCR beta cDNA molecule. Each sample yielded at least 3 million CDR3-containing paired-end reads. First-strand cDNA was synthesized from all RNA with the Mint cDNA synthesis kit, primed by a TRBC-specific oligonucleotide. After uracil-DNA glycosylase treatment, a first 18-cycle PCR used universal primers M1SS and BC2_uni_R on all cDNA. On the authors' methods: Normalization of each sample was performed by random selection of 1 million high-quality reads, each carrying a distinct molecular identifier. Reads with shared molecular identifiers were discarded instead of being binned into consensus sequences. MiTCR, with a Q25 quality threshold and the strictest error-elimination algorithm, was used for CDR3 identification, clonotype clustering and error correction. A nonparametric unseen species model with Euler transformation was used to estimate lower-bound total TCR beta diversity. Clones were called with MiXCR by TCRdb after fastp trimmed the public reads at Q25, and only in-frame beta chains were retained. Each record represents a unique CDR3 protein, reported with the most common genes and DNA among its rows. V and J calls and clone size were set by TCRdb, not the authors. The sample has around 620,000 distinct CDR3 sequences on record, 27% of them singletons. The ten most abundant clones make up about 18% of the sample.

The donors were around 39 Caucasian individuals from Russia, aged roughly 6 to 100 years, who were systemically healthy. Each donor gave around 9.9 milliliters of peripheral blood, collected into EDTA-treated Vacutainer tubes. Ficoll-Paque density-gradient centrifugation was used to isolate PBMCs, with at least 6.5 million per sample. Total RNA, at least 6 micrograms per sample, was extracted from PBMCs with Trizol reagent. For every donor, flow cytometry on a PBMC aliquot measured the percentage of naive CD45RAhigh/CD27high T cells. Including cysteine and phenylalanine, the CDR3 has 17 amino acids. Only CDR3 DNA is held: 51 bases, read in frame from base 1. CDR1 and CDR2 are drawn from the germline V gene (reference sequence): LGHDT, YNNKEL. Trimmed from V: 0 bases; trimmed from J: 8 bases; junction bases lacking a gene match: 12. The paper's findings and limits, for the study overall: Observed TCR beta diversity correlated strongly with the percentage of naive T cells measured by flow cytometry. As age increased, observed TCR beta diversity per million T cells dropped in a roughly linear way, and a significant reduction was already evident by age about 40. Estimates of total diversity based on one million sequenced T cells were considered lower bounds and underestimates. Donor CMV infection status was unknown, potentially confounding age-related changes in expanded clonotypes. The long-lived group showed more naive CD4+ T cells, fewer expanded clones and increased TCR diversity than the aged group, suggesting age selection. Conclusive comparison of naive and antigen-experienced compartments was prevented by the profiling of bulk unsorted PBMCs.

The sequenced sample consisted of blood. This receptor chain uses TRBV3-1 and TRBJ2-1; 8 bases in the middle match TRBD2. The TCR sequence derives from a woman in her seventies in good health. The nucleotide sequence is TGTGCCAGCAGCCAAGAATTGACGGCGGGGGGCGGGGATGAGCAGTTCTTC. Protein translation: CASSQELTAGGGDEQFF.